This T cell receptor (beta chain) was profiled in a study of cytomegalovirus exposure and HLA in healthy donors. Whole-study context: Earlier findings included roughly 100 million unique TCR beta sequences obtained from around 180 million T cells. Study-level results: In vitro experiments confirmed that a few CMV-associated chains were specific for CMV antigens. Most TCR beta V segments were productive about 90% or about 30% of the time in an earlier analysis.

PCR amplification relied on 60 Vbeta primers (plus 13 Jbeta primers). Assay used: immunoSEQ multiplex PCR; TCRdb lists only in-frame clones, some missing. Here the sample spans about 120,000 clones, roughly three quarters being singletons. With respect to this clone: No antigen is known for it.

This sequence originates from a young man in good health and CMV-seropositive. Sample: PBMCs.

This chain's CDR3 is CASSPSVRGANTGELFF. CDR3 nucleotides: TGTGCCAGCAGTCCTTCCGTCCGGGGGGCGAACACCGGGGAGCTGTTTTTT. The V and J genes are TRBV7-3 and TRBJ2-2; 7 nucleotides agree with TRBD2. The germline CDR1 and CDR2 sequences are SGHTA and FQGTGA. CDR3 size: 17 residues. V lost 6 bases, J lost 0 bases, and 10 bases stayed unmatched.